The sequence of this T cell receptor (beta chain) was determined in a study of CXCR3-negative and CXCR3-positive naive CD8 T cells. Study-wide results and limits: Much lower diversity was found in memory CD8+ cells, while both naive subsets had comparably high diversity.

The authors prepared UMI-labeled TRB cDNA libraries by 5' RACE. TCRdb derives one entry per CDR3 protein from the 5' RACE reads, leaving out DNA. The sample has over 40,000 distinct CDR3 sequences. The length of the CDR3 is 17 residues. CDR1 is MGHRA and CDR2 is YSYEKL in the germline V gene. For this clonotype: Its antigen is not known.

V and J are TRBV4-1 and TRBJ2-3; the D call of TRBD2 rests on TCRdb alone, since no DNA is present to check it. The TCR originated in a human donor in good health. Some clones in this sample may be carry-over from other donors' samples. The material sequenced was naive CXCR3- CD8+ T cells from blood. Specified subset: CD45RO-CCR7+CD27+CD95- naive CD8+ T cells lacking CXCR3 (TNR3-). CDR3 amino acids: CASSQDEAGGITDTQYF.